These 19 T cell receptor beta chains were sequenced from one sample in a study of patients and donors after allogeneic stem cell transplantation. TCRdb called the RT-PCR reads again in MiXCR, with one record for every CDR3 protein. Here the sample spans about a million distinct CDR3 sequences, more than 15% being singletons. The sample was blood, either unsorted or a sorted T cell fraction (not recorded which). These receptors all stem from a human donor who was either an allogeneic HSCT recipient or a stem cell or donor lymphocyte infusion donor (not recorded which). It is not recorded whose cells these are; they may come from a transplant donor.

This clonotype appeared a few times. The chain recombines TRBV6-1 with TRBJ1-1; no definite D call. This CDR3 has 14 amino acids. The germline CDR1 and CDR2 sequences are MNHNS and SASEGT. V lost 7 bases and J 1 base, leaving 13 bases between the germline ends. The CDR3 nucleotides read TGTGCCAGCAATAGAGAAGAGTGGAACACTGAAGCTTTCTTT. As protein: CASNREEWNTEAFF.

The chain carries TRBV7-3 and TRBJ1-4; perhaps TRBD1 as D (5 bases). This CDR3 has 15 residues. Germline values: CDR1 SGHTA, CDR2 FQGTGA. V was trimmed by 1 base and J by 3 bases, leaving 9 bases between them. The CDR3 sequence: CASSLRGVSNEKLFF. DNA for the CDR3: TGTGCCAGCAGCTTAAGAGGGGTCTCTAATGAAAAACTGTTTTTT.

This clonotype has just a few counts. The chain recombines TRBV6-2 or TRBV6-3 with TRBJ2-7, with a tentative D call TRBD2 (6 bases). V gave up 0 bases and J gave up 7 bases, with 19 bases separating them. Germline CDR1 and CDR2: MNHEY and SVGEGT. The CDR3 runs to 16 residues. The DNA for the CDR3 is TGTGCCAGCAGTTACTCCGGGACTGGGCGTTCTTGGGAGCAGTACTTC. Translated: CASSYSGTGRSWEQYF.

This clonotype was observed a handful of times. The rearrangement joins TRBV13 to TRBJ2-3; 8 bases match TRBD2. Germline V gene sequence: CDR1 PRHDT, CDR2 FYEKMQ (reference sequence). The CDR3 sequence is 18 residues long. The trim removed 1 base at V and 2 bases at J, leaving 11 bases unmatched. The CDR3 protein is CASSLEAGASPPTDTQYF. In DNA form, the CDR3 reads TGTGCCAGCAGCTTAGAAGCGGGGGCCTCCCCCCCCACAGATACGCAGTATTTT.

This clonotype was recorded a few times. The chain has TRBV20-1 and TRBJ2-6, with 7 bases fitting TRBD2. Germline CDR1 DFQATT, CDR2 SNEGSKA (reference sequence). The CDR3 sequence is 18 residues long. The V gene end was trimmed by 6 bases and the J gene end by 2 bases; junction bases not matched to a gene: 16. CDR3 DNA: TGCAGTGCCCTCACAGACCGCGGGAGAATAACTGGGGCCAACGTCCTGACTTTC. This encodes CSALTDRGRITGANVLTF.

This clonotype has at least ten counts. CDR3 DNA: TGTGCCATCAGTGGGACAGGGGGCAATCAGCCCCAGCATTTT. Protein sequence: CAISGTGGNQPQHF. V gene TRBV10-3 combines with J gene TRBJ1-5; TRBD1 agrees at 9 bases. The CDR3 is 14 residues long. Germline assignment: CDR1 ENHRY and CDR2 SYGVKD. V gave up 4 bases and J gave up 2 bases; unmatched junction bases: 0.

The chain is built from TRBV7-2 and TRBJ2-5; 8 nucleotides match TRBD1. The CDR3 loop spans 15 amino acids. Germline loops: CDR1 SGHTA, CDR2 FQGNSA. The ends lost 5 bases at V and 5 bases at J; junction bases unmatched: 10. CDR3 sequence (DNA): TGTGCCAGCAGCCCCCGGACAGGGACGGGGGAGACCCAGTACTTC. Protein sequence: CASSPRTGTGETQYF. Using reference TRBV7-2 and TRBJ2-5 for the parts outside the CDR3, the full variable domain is GAGVSQSPSNKVTEKGKDVELRCDPISGHTALYWYRQSLGQGLEFLIYFQGNSAPDKSGLPSDRFSAERTGGSVSTLTIQRTQQEDSAVYLCASSPRTGTGETQYFGPGTRLLVL.

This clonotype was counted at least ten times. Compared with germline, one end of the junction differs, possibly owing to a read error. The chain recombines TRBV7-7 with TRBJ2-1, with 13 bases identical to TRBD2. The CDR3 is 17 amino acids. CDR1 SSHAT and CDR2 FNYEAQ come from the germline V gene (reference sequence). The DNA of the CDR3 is TGTGCTAGCAGCCTACTAGCGGGGGGGCCTGGGTACAATGAGCAGTTCTTC. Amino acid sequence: CASSLLAGGPGYNEQFF.

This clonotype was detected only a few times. Here the CDR3 reads CAISESPGTPYEQYF. The CDR3 coding sequence is TGTGCCATCAGTGAGTCGCCGGGGACCCCCTACGAGCAGTACTTC. This chain links TRBV10-3 with TRBJ2-7; D possibly uses TRBD1 or TRBD2 (5 bases each). The V gene's germline CDR1 is ENHRY and CDR2 SYGVKD. V shed 0 bases and J shed 2 bases, with 11 bases lying between them. This CDR3 is 15 amino acids long.

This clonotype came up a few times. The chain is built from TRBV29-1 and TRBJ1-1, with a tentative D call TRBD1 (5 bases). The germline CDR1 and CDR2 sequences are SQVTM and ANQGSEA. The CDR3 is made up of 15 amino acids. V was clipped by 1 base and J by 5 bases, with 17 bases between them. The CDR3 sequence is CSVEASGDRWTEAFF. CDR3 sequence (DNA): TGCAGCGTTGAAGCTTCGGGGGATCGGTGGACTGAAGCTTTCTTT. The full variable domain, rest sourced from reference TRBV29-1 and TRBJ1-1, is SAVISQKPSRDICQRGTSLTIQCQVDSQVTMMFWYRQQPGQSLTLIATANQGSEATYESGFVIDKFPISRPNLTFSTLTVSNMSPEDSSIYLCSVEASGDRWTEAFFGQGTRLTVV.

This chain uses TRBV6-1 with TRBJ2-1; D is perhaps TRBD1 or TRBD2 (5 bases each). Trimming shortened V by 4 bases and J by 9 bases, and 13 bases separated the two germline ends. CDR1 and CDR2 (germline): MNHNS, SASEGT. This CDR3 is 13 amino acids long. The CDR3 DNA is TGTGCCAGCAGTGGAGGCAGGGCGGGTGAGCAGTTCTTC. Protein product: CASSGGRAGEQFF.

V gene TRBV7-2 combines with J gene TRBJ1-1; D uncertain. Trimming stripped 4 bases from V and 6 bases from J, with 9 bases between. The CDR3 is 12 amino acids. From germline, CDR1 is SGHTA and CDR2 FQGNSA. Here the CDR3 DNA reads TGTGCCAGCAGCTCAACCGTCGCTGAAGCTTTCTTT. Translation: CASSSTVAEAFF. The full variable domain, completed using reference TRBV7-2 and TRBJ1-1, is GAGVSQSPSNKVTEKGKDVELRCDPISGHTALYWYRQSLGQGLEFLIYFQGNSAPDKSGLPSDRFSAERTGGSVSTLTIQRTQQEDSAVYLCASSSTVAEAFFGQGTRLTVV.

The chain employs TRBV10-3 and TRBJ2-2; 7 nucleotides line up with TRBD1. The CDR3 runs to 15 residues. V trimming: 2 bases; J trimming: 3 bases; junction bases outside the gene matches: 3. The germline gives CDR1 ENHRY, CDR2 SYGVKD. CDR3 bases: TGTGCCATCAGTGAGAGGGGGCCGGACACCGGGGAGCTGTTTTTT. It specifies CAISERGPDTGELFF.

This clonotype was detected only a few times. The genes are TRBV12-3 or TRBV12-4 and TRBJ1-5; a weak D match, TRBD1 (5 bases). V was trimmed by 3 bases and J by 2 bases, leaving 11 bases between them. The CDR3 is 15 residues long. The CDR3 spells CASSFREVGNQPQHF. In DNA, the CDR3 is TGTGCCAGCAGTTTCAGGGAAGTCGGCAATCAGCCCCAGCATTTT.

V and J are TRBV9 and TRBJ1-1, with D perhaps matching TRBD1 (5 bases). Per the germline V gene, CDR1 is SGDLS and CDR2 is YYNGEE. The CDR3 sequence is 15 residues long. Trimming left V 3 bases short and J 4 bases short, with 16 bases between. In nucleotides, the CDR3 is TGTGCCAGCAGCGGGGGGTCCCGGGGACGCACTGAAGCTTTCTTT. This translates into CASSGGSRGRTEAFF.

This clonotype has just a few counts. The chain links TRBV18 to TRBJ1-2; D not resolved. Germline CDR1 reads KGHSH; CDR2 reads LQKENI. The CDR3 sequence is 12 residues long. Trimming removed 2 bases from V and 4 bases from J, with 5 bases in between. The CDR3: CASSPGIYGYTF. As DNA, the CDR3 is TGTGCCAGCTCACCAGGGATCTATGGCTACACCTTC.

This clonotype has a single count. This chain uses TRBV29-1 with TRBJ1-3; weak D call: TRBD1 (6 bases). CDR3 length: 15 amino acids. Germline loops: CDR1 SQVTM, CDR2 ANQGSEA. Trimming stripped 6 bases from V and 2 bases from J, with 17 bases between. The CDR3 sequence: CSVKTQGSAGNTIYF. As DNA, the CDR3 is TGCAGCGTCAAAACACAGGGTTCAGCTGGAAACACCATATATTTT.

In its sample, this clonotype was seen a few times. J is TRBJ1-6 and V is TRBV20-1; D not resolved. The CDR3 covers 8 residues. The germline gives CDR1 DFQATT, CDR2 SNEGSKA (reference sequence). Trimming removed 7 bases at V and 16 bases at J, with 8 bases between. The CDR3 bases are TGCAGTGTAAACCGTCTCCACTTT. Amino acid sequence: CSVNRLHF.

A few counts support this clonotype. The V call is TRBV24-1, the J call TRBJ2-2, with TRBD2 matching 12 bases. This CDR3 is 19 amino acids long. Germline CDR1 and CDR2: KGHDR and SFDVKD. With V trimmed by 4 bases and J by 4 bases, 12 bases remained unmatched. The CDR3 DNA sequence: TGTGCCACCAGTGAGCTCGGGACTAGCGGGCCCCCAGGCACCGGGGAGCTGTTTTTT. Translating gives CATSELGTSGPPGTGELFF.